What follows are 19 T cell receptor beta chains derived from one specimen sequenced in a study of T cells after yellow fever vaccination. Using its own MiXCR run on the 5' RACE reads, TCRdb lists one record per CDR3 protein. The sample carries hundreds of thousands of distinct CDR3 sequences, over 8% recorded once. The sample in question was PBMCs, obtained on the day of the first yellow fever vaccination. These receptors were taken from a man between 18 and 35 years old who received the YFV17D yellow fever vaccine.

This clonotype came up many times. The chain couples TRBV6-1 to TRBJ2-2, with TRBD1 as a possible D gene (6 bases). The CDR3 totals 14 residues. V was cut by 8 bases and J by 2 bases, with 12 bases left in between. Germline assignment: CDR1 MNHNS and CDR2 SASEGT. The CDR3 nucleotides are TGTGCCAGCGGCGACAGGACTAACACCGGGGAGCTGTTTTTT. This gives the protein CASGDRTNTGELFF.

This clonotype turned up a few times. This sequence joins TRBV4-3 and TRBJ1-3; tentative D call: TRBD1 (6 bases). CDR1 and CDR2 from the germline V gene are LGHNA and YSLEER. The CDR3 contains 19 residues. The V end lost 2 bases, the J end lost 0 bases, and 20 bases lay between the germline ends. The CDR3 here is CASSQYLNRVTDSGNTIYF. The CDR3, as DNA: TGCGCCAGCAGCCAATACCTAAACAGGGTGACGGACTCTGGAAACACCATATATTTT.

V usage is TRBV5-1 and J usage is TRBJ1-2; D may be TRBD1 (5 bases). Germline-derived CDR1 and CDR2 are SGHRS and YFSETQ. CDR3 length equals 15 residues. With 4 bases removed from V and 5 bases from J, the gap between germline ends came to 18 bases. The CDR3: CASSRRDGGTYGYTF. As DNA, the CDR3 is TGCGCCAGCAGCCGGCGGGACGGAGGAACGTATGGCTACACCTTC.

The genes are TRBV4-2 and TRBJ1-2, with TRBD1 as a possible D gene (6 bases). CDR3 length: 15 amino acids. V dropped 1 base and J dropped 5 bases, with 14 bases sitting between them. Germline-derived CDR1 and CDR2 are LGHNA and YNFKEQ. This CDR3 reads CASSQASGQRYGYTF. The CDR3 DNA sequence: TGTGCCAGCAGCCAAGCCTCAGGACAGCGATATGGCTACACCTTC.

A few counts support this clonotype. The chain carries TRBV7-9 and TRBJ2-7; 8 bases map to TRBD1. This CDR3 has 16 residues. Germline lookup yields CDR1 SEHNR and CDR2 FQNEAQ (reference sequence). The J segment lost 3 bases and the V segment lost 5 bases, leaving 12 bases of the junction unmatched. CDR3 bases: TGTGCCAGCAGCCCAAGACAGGGGCTTAGTATCTACGAGCAGTACTTC. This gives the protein CASSPRQGLSIYEQYF.

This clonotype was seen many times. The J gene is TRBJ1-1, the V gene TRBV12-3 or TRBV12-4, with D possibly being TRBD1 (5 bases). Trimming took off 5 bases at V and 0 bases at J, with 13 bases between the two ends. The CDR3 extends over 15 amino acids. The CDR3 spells CASSRTGGVNTEAFF. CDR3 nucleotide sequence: TGTGCCAGCAGTCGTACAGGAGGGGTGAACACTGAAGCTTTCTTT.

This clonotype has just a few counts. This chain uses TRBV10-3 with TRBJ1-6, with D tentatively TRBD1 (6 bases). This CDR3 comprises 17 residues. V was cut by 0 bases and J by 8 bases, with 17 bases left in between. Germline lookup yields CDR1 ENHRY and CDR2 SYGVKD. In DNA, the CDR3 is TGTGCCATCAGTGAGTCGAGGACGTACAGGGCGGATTCACCCCTCCACTTT. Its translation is CAISESRTYRADSPLHF.

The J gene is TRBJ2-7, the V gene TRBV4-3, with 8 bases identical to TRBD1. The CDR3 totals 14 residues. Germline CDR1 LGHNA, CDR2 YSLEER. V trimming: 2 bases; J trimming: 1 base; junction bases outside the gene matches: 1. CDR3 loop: CASSQYRGSYEQYF. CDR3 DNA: TGCGCCAGCAGCCAATACAGGGGGTCCTACGAGCAGTACTTC.

The CDR3 spells CASSVGAGLYGYTF. The CDR3 coding sequence is TGTGCCAGCAGCGTAGGGGCAGGGTTGTATGGCTACACCTTC. The chain links TRBV9 to TRBJ1-2; possibly TRBD1 for D (5 bases). CDR1 is SGDLS and CDR2 is YYNGEE in the germline V gene. There are 14 residues in the CDR3. The V end was cut by 0 bases, the J end by 5 bases, with 11 bases between.

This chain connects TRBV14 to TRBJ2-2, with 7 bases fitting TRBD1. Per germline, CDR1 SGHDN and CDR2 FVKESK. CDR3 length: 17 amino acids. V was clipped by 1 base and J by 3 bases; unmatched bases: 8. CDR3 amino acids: CASSQGAARGYTGELFF. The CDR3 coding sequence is TGTGCCAGCAGCCAAGGTGCTGCCAGGGGGTACACCGGGGAGCTGTTTTTT.

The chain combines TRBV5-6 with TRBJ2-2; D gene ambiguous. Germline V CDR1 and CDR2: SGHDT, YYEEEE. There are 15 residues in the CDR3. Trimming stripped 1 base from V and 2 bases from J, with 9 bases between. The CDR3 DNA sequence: TGTGCCAGCAGCTTGCTTGGAATCAACACCGGGGAGCTGTTTTTT. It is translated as CASSLLGINTGELFF.

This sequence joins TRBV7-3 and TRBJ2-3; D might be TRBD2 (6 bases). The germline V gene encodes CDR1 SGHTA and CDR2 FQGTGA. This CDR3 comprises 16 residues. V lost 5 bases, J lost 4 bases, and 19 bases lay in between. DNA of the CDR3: TGTGCCAGCAGCGAAGTGGGAGGAGTTCTAGCAGATACGCAGTATTTT. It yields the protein CASSEVGGVLADTQYF.

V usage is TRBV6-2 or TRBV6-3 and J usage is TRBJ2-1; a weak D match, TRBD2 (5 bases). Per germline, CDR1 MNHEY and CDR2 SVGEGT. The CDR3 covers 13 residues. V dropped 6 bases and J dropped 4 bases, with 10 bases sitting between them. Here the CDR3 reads CASSLDLYNEQFF. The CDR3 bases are TGTGCCAGCAGCCTGGACTTGTACAATGAGCAGTTCTTC.

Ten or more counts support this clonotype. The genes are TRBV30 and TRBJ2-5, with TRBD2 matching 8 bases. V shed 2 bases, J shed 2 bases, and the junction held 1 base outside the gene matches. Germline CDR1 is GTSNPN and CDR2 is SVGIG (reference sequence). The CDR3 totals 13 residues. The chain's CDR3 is CAWSPGGQETQYF. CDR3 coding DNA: TGTGCCTGGAGTCCGGGGGGGCAAGAGACCCAGTACTTC.

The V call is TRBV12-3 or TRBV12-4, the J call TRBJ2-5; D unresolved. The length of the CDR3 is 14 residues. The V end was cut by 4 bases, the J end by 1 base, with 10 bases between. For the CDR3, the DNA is TGTGCCAGCAGTTCACGACAATTCCAAGAGACCCAGTACTTC. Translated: CASSSRQFQETQYF.

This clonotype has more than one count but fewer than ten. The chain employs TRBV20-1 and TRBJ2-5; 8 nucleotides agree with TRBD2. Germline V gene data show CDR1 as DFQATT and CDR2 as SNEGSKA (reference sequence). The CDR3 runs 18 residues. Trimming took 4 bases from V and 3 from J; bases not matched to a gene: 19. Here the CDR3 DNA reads TGCAGTGCTACAAAGGGAGTGGGCGGGGGGCCCTGGGAAGAGACCCAGTACTTC. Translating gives CSATKGVGGGPWEETQYF.

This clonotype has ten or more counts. The CDR3 coding sequence is TGTGCCAGCAGTTTAAGCAACGGCCTAAGGTTCTTC. It is translated as CASSLSNGLRFF. This chain uses TRBV12-3 or TRBV12-4 with TRBJ2-1, with D uncertain. The CDR3 contains 12 residues. V shed 2 bases and J shed 15 bases, with 14 bases lying between them.

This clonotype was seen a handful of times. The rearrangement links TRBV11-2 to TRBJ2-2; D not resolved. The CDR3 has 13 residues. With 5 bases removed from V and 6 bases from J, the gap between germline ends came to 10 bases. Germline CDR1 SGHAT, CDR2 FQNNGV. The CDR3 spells CASSKTLPGELFF. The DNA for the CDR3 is TGTGCCAGCAGCAAGACACTACCCGGGGAGCTGTTTTTT.

CDR3: CASSLSPGGTEAFF. For the CDR3, the DNA is TGTGCCAGCAGTTTAAGTCCCGGGGGCACTGAAGCTTTCTTT. The chain recombines TRBV12-3 or TRBV12-4 with TRBJ1-1; TRBD1 might be the D (5 bases). The CDR3 length is 14 residues. Trimming pared 2 bases from V and 4 bases from J, leaving 11 bases between.